Presented here are 5 T cell receptor beta chains from one specimen sequenced in a study of tumor-infiltrating lymphocytes in primary liver carcinoma. RNA and DNA were co-extracted from approximately 20-30 mg of unsorted bulk tissue. TCR beta cDNA was prepared out of approximately 470 ng total RNA by means of a constant-region primer. Nested multiplex PCR, run for three rounds with slightly modified ARM-PCR, yielded TCR beta libraries. Forward primers for TRBV1-TRBV30 and a C-beta reverse primer served the first two PCR rounds, at about 10 cycles each. From the multiplex PCR reads, TCRdb called clonotypes with MiXCR, one entry per CDR3 protein. The table shows 70,000 to 85,000 distinct CDR3 sequences, with about 64% occurring only once. Specimen: liver tumor tissue from sampling region 4. Subset: tumor region T4, right-lateral pole. The receptors come from an older woman with primary liver carcinoma and hepatitis B virus infection.

This clonotype turned up a few times. V and J are TRBV19 and TRBJ2-7; 11 bases align to TRBD2. The germline gives CDR1 LNHDA, CDR2 SQIVND (reference sequence). The CDR3 spans 15 residues. V was pared by 6 bases and J by 4 bases, with 8 bases of the junction left unmatched. The CDR3 nucleotides read TGTGCCAGTAGCCTTAAGGGGACTAGCGGATACGAGCAGTACTTC. As protein: CASSLKGTSGYEQYF.

Regarding this clonotype: Relative to the germline gene, one junction end is altered; a read error may explain this. CDR3 residues: CAGSQVSGTDMQYF. In DNA form, the CDR3 reads TGTGCCGGTAGCCAAGTTAGCGGCACAGATATGCAGTATTTT. V is TRBV4-2 and J is TRBJ2-3; maybe TRBD2 (6 bases). Germline V gene lookup returns CDR1 LGHNA and CDR2 YNFKEQ. The CDR3 runs 14 residues.

This clonotype has a handful of counts. A read error may explain this, as a much larger clone is one base away. This chain connects TRBV28 to TRBJ2-7; D is undetermined. V lost 7 bases and J 3 bases, leaving 7 bases between the germline ends. CDR3 length: 11 amino acids. Germline V gene sequence: CDR1 MDHEN, CDR2 SYDVKM. CDR3 DNA: TGTGCCAGCAATTCGATCTACGAGCAGTACTTC. Its translation is CASNSIYEQYF.

Turning to this clonotype: One junction end does not reproduce the germline sequence, and a read error may be involved. The rearrangement uses TRBV11-2 and TRBJ2-1; no definite D call. The CDR3 totals 17 residues. Looked up from germline, CDR1 is SGHAT and CDR2 is FQNNGV. The CDR3, as DNA: TGTGCCAGCAGCTTAGATCAACAGAGTATAGTCTACAATGAGCAGTCATTC. Its translation: CASSLDQQSIVYNEQSF. Complete variable domain (other parts from reference TRBV11-2 and TRBJ2-1): EAGVAQSPRYKIIEKRQSVAFWCNPISGHATLYWYQQILGQGPKLLIQFQNNGVVDDSQLPKDRFSAERLKGVDSTLKIQPAKLEDSAVYLCASSLDQQSIVYNEQSFGPGTRLTVL.

V usage is TRBV11-2 and J usage is TRBJ2-3; D gene ambiguous. V dropped 5 bases and J dropped 6 bases, with 9 bases sitting between them. Germline V gives CDR1 SGHAT, CDR2 FQNNGV. The CDR3 has 12 residues. The CDR3 loop reads CASSTRVDTQYF. The CDR3 nucleotides read TGTGCCAGCAGCACCCGGGTGGATACGCAGTATTTT.